This T cell receptor beta chain was observed in a study of shared clonotypes between healthy human individuals. On the study more broadly: Each donor's CD8 memory used one plate, CD8 naive two, each CD4 subset three.

Sequencing used immunoSEQ multiplex PCR; TCRdb keeps in-frame clones, though not all of them. The sample has some 500,000 clones; 90% to 96% are singletons. Germline CDR1 reads WNHNN; CDR2 reads SYGVQD (reference sequence). The CDR3 runs to 14 residues. Between the trimmed V and J ends, which lost 3 bases and 2 bases, there was a span of 5 bases. Sequenced material: naive CD4+ T cells sorted from blood. Subset reported: CD45RA+ positively selected. The source of this sequence is a woman aged 25 to 39 in good health. This rearrangement joins TRBV10-1 to TRBJ2-6; no firm D call. The CDR3 nucleotides are TGCGCCAGCAGTGACAGCGCTGGGGCCAACGTCCTGACTTTC. Its translation is CASSDSAGANVLTF.